The sequence of this T cell receptor beta chain was determined in a study of blood T cell repertoires in COVID-19. Overall study: Donors in the United States, Italy and Spain gave samples during acute or convalescent COVID-19. PBMCs, B-cell-depleted T cells, or T cells provided the cDNA or gDNA that made up the material.

The germline CDR1 and CDR2 sequences are DFQATT and SNEGSKA (reference sequence). Trimming cost V 3 bases and J 7 bases; bases outside gene matches: 3. The CDR3 spans 11 residues. In the source study's methods: Estimates of nucleated cell counts were drawn from the amplification of reference gene primers. The data were produced by immunoSEQ multiplex PCR, yet TCRdb's version contains in-frame clones alone and is incomplete. V and J calls plus clone size are reproduced from that table; the DNA served to infer D and trimming. The profile shows 75,000 to 80,000 clones, about 88% of them singletons. The sequenced sample consisted of peripheral blood. The sequence was collected from a human donor in a cohort sampled during active COVID-19. The V call is TRBV20-1, the J call TRBJ2-7, with 7 bases fitting TRBD2. The CDR3 coding sequence is TGCAGTGCTAGTCGGGGGGAGGAGCAGTACTTC. Amino acid sequence: CSASRGEEQYF.